These T cell receptor beta chains were read from a single sample in a study of cytomegalovirus exposure and HLA in healthy donors. Generated by immunoSEQ multiplex PCR, the TCRdb table keeps only in-frame clones and is missing some. The sample lists 100,000 or so clones; 81% were seen once. Source material: PBMCs. These receptor sequences come from a man aged 40-49 years in good health and CMV-seropositive. Each CDR3 is given with its conserved first and last residue. Fields, in order: CDR3 length, clone size, D gene, J gene, V gene, CDR3 DNA, CDR3 protein. D genes are given only for firm matches. The size entry is marked missing in some rows and otherwise reads once, few, many or a size class.

>16|-|TRBD2|TRBJ2-1|TRBV29-1
TGCAGCGTTGAAACGGGGAGCGGGAGCTCCTACAATGAGCAGTTCTTC
CSVETGSGSSYNEQFF
>14|once|TRBD2|TRBJ2-1|TRBV5-4
TGTGCCAGCAGCTTAGCGGGGGGTAGGGATGAGCAGTTCTTC
CASSLAGGRDEQFF
>17|-|TRBD1|TRBJ2-6|TRBV9
TGTGCCAGCAGCTACCGGGACAGCCCCTCGTGGGCCAACGGCCTGACTTTC
CASSYRDSPSWANGLTF
>15|-|TRBD1|TRBJ2-7|TRBV5-1
TGCGCCAGCAGCCCGGCGGCAGGGGGATCCTACGAGCAGTACTTC
CASSPAAGGSYEQYF
>14|-|TRBD1|TRBJ1-1|TRBV19
TGTGCCAGTAGTATAAGGGGGCGTAACACTGAAGCTTTCTTT
CASSIRGRNTEAFF
>15|-|-|TRBJ2-5|TRBV28
TGTGCCAGCAGTTTGGCAGGGAAGGGTCAAGAGACCCAGTACTTC
CASSLAGKGQETQYF
>19|-|-|TRBJ2-3|TRBV28
TGTGCCAGCAGTTTAGATGAGGAGAGCGGGCGAGGGACCCCAGATACGCAGTATTTT
CASSLDEESGRGTPDTQYF
>12|-|-|TRBJ1-1|TRBV30
TGTGCCTGGAGCCGGGAGAACACTGAAGCTTTCTTT
CAWSRENTEAFF
>18|once|-|TRBJ1-2|TRBV7-9
TGTTCCAGCAGCTTGGGCCGGAGGGTATCAAGTCCCCTCGGTGGCTACACCTTC
CSSSLGRRVSSPLGGYTF
>16|-|-|TRBJ2-1|TRBV5-5
TGTGCCAGCAGCCAACAGGGTCGGCCCTCCTACAATGAGCAGTTCTTC
CASSQQGRPSYNEQFF
>16|-|-|TRBJ2-1|TRBV9
TGTGCCAGCAGCGTTACCCCCGAGGGAAGGAACAATGAGCAGTTCTTC
CASSVTPEGRNNEQFF
>13|-|TRBD1|TRBJ1-4|TRBV29-1
TGCAGCGCGGGGACAGTTTTAAGTGAAAAACTGTTTTTT
CSAGTVLSEKLFF
>15|-|-|TRBJ2-2|TRBV7-7
TGTGTTAGCAGCTTAGGGTCTACTAACACCGGGGAGCTGTTTTTT
CVSSLGSTNTGELFF
>16|-|-|TRBJ2-2|TRBV7-6
TGTGCCAGCAGCTTAGTAGGGGCACCAGACACCGGGGAGCTGTTTTTT
CASSLVGAPDTGELFF
>15|-|TRBD1|TRBJ1-5|TRBV15
TGTGCCACCAGCCTTACAGGGGGCAATTCTCAGCCCCAGCATTTT
CATSLTGGNSQPQHF
>14|-|TRBD1|TRBJ1-1|TRBV7-8
TGTGCCAGCAGCTCAGGGGGGCGGTACACTGAAGCTTTCTTT
CASSSGGRYTEAFF
>15|-|TRBD1|TRBJ2-5|TRBV10-1
TGCGCCAGCAGTGAGTCCGGGACAGCGCAAGAGACCCAGTACTTC
CASSESGTAQETQYF
>14|-|TRBD2|TRBJ2-1|TRBV30
TGTGCCTGGATTGTTAGCGGGAGCTACAATGAGCAGTTCTTC
CAWIVSGSYNEQFF
>14|-|-|TRBJ1-5|TRBV29-1
TGCAGCGTTCCGGACAGCGACGCCAATCAGCCCCAGCATTTT
CSVPDSDANQPQHF
>14|-|-|TRBJ1-2|TRBV5-1
TGCGCCAGCAGCCGGGGGGCAGGGCTGTATGGCTACACCTTC
CASSRGAGLYGYTF
>17|-|-|TRBJ2-1|TRBV28
TGTGCCAGCAGTCCGGACAGCTTCGGGGCATCCTACAATGAGCAGTTCTTC
CASSPDSFGASYNEQFF
>12|-|-|TRBJ1-4|TRBV18
TGTGCCAGCTCAGCTGCAGGCGAAAAACTGTTTTTT
CASSAAGEKLFF
>16|-|-|TRBJ2-5|TRBV11-2
TGTGCCAGCAGCTTAGATCGGGTGGGGGGTTCGGAGACCCAGTACTTC
CASSLDRVGGSETQYF
>16|-|-|TRBJ2-2|TRBV5-8
TGTGCCAGCAGCTTAGGGACAAAACTTAACACCGGGGAGCTGTTTTTT
CASSLGTKLNTGELFF
>15|-|-|TRBJ2-5|TRBV7-2
TGTGCCAGCAGCTTAATGGGGGGGCAGGGAGAGACCCAGTACTTC
CASSLMGGQGETQYF
>14|few|TRBD2|TRBJ2-7|TRBV11-2
TGTGCCAGCAGCTTGACTAGCGGGAGTTACGAGCAGTACTTC
CASSLTSGSYEQYF
>12|-|-|TRBJ2-3|TRBV5-5
TGTGCCAGCAGCTTAGCTACCGATACGCAGTATTTT
CASSLATDTQYF
>14|-|TRBD1|TRBJ2-7|TRBV7-9
TGTGCCAGCAGCCCTGGACAGGCCGCCTACGAGCAGTACTTC
CASSPGQAAYEQYF
>17|-|TRBD2|TRBJ2-3|TRBV9
TGTGCCAGCAGCGCCTCTAGCGGGGGAAGTGCAGTAGATACGCAGTATTTT
CASSASSGGSAVDTQYF